This T cell receptor (beta chain) was sequenced for a study of cytomegalovirus exposure and HLA in healthy donors. Whole-study results and caveats: Most TCRs appeared rarely, but some public TCRs recurred in many donors.

A multiplex PCR was run with 60 Vbeta primers and 13 Jbeta primers. The assay was immunoSEQ multiplex PCR, and TCRdb's table has in-frame clones only and misses some. The sample holds under 250,000 clones, more than 75% seen once. The count of this clone is one. Its antigen is undetermined. The sample consisted of PBMCs. The TCR comes from a male donor in good health and CMV-seronegative.

The CDR3 loop is CASSKREGRYEQFF. In DNA, the CDR3 is TGTGCCAGCAGCAAGCGGGAGGGCCGGTATGAGCAGTTCTTC. This rearrangement joins TRBV5-8 to TRBJ2-1, with 10 bases matching TRBD2. The CDR3 has 14 residues. J lost 8 bases, V lost 4 bases, and 6 bases had no gene match. Germline V gene data show CDR1 as SGHTS and CDR2 as YDEGEE.